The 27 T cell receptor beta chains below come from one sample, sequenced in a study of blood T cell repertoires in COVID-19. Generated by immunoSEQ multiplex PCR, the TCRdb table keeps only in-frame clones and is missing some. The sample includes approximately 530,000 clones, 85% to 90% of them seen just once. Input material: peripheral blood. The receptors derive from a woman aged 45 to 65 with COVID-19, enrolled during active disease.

The CDR3 loop is CAISDNRINSPLHF. CDR3 bases: TGTGCCATCAGTGATAACAGGATTAATTCACCCCTCCACTTT. The chain links TRBV10-3 to TRBJ1-6; D is perhaps TRBD1 (5 bases). Germline V gives CDR1 ENHRY, CDR2 SYGVKD. This CDR3 comprises 14 residues. V was clipped by 3 bases and J by 6 bases, with 9 bases between them.

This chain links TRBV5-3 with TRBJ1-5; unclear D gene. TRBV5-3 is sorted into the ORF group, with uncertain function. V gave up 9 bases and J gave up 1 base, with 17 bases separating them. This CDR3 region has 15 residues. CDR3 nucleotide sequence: TGTGCCATCACGCCAAAGGGAGAGAGCAATCAGCCCCAGCATTTT. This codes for CAITPKGESNQPQHF.

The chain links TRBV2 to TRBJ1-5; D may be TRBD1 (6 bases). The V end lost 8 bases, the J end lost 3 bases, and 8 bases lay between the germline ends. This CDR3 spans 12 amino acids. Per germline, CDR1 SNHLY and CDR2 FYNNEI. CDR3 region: CASRDTNQPQHF. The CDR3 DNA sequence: TGTGCCAGCCGGGACACCAATCAGCCCCAGCATTTT.

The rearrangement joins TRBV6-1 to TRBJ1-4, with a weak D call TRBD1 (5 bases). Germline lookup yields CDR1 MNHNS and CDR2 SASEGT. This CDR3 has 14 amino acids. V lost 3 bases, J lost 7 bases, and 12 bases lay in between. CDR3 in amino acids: CASSEDVGAEKLFF. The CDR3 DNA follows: TGTGCCAGCAGTGAGGACGTTGGGGCTGAAAAACTGTTTTTT.

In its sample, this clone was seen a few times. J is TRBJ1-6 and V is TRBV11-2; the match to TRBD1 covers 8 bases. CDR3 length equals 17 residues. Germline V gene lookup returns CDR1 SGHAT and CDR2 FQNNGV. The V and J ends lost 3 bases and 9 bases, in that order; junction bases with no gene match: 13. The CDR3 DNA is TGTGCCAGCAGCTTTTCTTATAAAGACAGGGGAGGTTCACCCCTCCACTTT. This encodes CASSFSYKDRGGSPLHF.

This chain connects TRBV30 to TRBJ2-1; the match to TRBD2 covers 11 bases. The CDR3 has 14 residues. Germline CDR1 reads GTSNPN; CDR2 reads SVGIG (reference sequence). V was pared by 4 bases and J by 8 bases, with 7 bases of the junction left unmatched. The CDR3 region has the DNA TGTGCCTGGACCCTGGGACTAGCGGTTGATGAGCAGTTCTTC. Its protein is CAWTLGLAVDEQFF.

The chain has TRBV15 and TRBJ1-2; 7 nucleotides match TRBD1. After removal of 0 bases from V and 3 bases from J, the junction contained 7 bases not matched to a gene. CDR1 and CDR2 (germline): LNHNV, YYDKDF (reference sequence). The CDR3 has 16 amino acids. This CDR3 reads CATSRDRGQAYYGYTF. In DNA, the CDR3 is TGTGCCACCAGCAGAGATAGAGGACAGGCCTACTATGGCTACACCTTC.

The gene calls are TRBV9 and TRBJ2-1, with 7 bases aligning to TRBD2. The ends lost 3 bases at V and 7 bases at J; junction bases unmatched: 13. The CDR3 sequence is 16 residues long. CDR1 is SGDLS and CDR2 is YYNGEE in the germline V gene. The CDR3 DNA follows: TGTGCCAGCAGCGCCCAGGGCGGGGGAACCACGAATGAGCAGTTCTTC. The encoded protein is CASSAQGGGTTNEQFF. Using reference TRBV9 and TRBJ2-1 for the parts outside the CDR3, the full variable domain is DSGVTQTPKHLITATGQRVTLRCSPRSGDLSVYWYQQSLDQGLQFLIQYYNGEERAKGNILERFSAQQFPDLHSELNLSSLELGDSALYFCASSAQGGGTTNEQFFGPGTRLTVL.

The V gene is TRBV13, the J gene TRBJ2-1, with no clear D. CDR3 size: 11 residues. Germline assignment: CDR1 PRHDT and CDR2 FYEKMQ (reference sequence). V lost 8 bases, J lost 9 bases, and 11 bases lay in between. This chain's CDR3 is CASGRGAEQFF. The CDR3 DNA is TGTGCCAGCGGCAGAGGTGCTGAGCAGTTCTTC.

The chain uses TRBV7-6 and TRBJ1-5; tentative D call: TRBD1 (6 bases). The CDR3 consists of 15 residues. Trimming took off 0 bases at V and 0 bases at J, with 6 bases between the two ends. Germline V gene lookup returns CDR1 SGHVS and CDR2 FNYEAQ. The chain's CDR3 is CASSLAGGSNQPQHF. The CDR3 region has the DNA TGTGCCAGCAGCTTAGCAGGGGGTAGCAATCAGCCCCAGCATTTT.

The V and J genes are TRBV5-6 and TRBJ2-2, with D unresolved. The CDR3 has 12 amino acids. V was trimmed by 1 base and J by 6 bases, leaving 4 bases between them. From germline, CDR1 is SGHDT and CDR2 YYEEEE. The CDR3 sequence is CASSLTPGELFF. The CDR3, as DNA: TGTGCCAGCAGCTTGACTCCCGGGGAGCTGTTTTTT.

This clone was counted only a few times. Here the CDR3 DNA reads TGTGCCATCAGGGCGACAGGGGATAGCAATCAGCCCCAGCATTTT. Encoded protein: CAIRATGDSNQPQHF. The chain employs TRBV10-3 and TRBJ1-5; TRBD1 matches 8 bases. The CDR3 sequence is 15 residues long. Looked up from germline, CDR1 is ENHRY and CDR2 is SYGVKD. After removal of 6 bases from V and 0 bases from J, the junction contained 4 bases not matched to a gene.

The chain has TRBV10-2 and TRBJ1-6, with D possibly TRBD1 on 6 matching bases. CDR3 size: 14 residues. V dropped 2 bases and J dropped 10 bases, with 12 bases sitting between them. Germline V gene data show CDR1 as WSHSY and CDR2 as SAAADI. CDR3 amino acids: CASSEDRTYSPLHF. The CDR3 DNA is TGCGCCAGCAGTGAGGACAGGACCTACTCACCCCTCCACTTT.

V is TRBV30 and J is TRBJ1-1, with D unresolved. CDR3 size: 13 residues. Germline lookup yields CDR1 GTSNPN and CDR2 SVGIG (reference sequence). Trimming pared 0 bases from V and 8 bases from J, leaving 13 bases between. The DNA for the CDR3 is TGTGCCTGGAGTGTATCAGGAGGGTCGGAAGCTTTCTTT. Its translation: CAWSVSGGSEAFF.

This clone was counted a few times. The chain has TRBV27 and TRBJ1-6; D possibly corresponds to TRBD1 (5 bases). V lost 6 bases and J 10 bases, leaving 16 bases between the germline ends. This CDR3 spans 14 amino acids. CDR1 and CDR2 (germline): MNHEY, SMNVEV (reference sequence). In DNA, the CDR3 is TGTGCCAGCAGACCCGACGGGACTTGGTCACCCCTCCACTTT. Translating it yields CASRPDGTWSPLHF.

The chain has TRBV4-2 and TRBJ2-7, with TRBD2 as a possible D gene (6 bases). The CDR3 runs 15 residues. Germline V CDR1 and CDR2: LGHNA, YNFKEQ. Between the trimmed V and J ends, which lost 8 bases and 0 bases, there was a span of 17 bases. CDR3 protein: CASSLADRSSYEQYF. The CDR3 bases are TGTGCCAGCTCTTTAGCGGACCGGTCCTCCTACGAGCAGTACTTC.

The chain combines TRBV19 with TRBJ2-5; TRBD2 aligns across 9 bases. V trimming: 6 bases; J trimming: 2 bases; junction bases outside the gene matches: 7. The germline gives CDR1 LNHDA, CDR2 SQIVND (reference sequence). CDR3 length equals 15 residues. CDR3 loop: CASSGRRGGQETQYF. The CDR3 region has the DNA TGTGCCAGTAGCGGACGGCGGGGGGGACAAGAGACCCAGTACTTC.

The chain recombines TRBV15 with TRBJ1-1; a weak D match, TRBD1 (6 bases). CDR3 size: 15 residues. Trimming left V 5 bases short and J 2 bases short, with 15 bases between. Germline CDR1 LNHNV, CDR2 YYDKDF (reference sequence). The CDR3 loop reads CATSSRTAQNTEAFF. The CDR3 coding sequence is TGTGCCACCAGCTCCCGGACAGCTCAAAACACTGAAGCTTTCTTT.

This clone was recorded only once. CDR3 in DNA: TGTGCCAGCAGCCTAGGGGGCACTGGGGCCAACGTCCTGACTTTC. The encoded protein is CASSLGGTGANVLTF. The gene calls are TRBV7-7 and TRBJ2-6, with 7 bases fitting TRBD1. Germline V gene data show CDR1 as SSHAT and CDR2 as FNYEAQ (reference sequence). This CDR3 region has 15 residues. V gave up 5 bases and J gave up 2 bases; unmatched junction bases: 3.

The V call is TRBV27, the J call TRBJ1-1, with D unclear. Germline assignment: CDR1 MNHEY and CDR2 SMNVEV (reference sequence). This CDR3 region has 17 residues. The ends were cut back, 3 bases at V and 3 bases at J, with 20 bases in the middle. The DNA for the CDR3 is TGTGCCAGCAGTTTCCGTCCGCGTGCCAAAGTGGACACTGAAGCTTTCTTT. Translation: CASSFRPRAKVDTEAFF.

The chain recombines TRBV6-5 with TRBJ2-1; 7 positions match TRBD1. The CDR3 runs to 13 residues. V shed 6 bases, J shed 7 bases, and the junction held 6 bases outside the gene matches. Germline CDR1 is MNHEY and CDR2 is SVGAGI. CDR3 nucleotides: TGTGCCAGCAGGGCAGGGGGACGGAATGAGCAGTTCTTC. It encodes CASRAGGRNEQFF.

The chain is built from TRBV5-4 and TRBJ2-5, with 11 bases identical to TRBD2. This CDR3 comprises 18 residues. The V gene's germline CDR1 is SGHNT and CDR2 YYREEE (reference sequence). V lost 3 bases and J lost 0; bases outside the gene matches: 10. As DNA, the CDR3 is TGTGCCAGCAGCTCCGGACTAGCGGGCCTTAGCTACCAAGAGACCCAGTACTTC. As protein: CASSSGLAGLSYQETQYF. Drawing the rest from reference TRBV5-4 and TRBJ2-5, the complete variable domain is ETGVTQSPTHLIKTRGQQVTLRCSSQSGHNTVSWYQQALGQGPQFIFQYYREEENGRGNFPPRFSGLQFPNYSSELNVNALELDDSALYLCASSSGLAGLSYQETQYFGPGTRLLVL.

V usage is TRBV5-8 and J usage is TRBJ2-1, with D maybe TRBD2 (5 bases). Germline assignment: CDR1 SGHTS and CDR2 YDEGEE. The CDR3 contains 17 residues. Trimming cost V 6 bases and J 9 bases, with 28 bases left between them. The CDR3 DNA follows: TGTGCCAGCATCCTAACCCAAACAGCGGCCGTTTTTTTTGAGCAGTTCTTC. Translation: CASILTQTAAVFFEQFF. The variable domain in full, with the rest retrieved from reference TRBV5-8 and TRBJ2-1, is EAGVTQSPTHLIKTRGQQATLRCSPISGHTSVYWYQQALGLGLQFLLWYDEGEERNRGNFPPRFSGRQFPNYSSELNVNALELEDSALYLCASILTQTAAVFFEQFFGPGTRLTVL.

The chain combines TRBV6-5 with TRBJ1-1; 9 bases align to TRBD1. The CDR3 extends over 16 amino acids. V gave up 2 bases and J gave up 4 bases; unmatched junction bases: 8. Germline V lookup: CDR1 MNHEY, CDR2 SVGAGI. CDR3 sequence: CASSYVDRGRGTEAFF. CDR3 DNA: TGTGCCAGCAGTTACGTGGACAGGGGTCGGGGCACTGAAGCTTTCTTT.

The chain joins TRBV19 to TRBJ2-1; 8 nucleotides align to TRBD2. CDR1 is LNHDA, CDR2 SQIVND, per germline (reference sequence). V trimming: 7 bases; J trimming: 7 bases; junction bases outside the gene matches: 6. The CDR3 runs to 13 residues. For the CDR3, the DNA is TGTGCCAGTACGGGGGGGCCGGGGAATGAGCAGTTCTTC. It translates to CASTGGPGNEQFF. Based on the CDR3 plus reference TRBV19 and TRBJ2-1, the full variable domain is DGGITQSPKYLFRKEGQNVTLSCEQNLNHDAMYWYRQDPGQGLRLIYYSQIVNDFQKGDIAEGYSVSREKKESFPLTVTSAQKNPTAFYLCASTGGPGNEQFFGPGTRLTVL.

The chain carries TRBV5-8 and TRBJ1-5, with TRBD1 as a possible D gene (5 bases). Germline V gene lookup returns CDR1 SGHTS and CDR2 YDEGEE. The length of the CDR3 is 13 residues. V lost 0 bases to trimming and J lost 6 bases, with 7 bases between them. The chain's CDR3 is CASSLDGGQPQHF. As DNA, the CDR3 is TGTGCCAGCAGCTTGGACGGGGGTCAGCCCCAGCATTTT.

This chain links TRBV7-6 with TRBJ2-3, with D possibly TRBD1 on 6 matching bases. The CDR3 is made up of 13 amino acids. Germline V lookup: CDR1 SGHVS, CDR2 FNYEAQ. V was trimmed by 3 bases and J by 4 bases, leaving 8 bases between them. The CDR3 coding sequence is TGTGCCAGCAGCTTCTACAGGGCAGATACGCAGTATTTT. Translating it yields CASSFYRADTQYF.